The following is a T cell receptor (beta chain) sequence with its context. This record comes from a study of T cells in Graves' hyperthyroidism and ophthalmopathy. Study summary: Blood from the periphery was taken at initial diagnosis, before any treatment.

The length of the CDR3 is 14 residues. Unmatched junction bases numbered 6, after V lost 6 bases and J lost 4 bases. Amplification of TCR beta CDR3 regions used RNA as the template. First-round RT-PCR targeting the TCR CDR3 was performed with the HTBI primer set. TCRdb independently ran MiXCR on the multiplex PCR reads; one entry per CDR3 protein. The sample records 530,000 or so distinct CDR3 sequences, approximately 25% being singletons. Uncontrolled infection, other autoimmune disease, pregnancy or lactation barred patients from enrollment. J is TRBJ1-1 and V is TRBV12-3 or TRBV12-4; the match to TRBD1 covers 9 bases. This TCR was recovered from a woman in her twenties or thirties with Graves' ophthalmopathy. Input material: blood. The CDR3 coding sequence is TGTGCCAGCAGGCCCGGGACAGGGCGCACTGAAGCTTTCTTT. This encodes CASRPGTGRTEAFF.